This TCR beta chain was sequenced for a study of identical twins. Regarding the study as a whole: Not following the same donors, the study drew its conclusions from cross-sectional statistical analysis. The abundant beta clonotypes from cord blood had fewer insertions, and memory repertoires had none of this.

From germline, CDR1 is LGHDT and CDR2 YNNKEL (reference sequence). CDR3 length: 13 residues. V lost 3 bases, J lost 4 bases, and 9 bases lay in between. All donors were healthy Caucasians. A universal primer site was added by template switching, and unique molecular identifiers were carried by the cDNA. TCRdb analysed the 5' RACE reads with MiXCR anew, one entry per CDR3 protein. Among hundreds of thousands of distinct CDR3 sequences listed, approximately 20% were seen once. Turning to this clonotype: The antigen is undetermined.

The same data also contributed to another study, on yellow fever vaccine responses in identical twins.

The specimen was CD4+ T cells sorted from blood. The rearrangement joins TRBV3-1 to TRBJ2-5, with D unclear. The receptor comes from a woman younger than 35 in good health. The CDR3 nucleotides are TGTGCCAGCAGCCATTTCGGTGGAGAGACCCAGTACTTC. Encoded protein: CASSHFGGETQYF.